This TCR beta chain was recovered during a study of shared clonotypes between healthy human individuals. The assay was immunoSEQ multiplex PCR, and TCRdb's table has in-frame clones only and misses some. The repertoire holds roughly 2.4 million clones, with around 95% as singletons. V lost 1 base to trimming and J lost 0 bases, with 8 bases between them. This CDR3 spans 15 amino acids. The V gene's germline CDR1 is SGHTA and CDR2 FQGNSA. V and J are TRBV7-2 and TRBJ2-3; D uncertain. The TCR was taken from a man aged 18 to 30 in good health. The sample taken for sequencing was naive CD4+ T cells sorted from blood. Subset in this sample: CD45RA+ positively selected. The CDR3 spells CASSLDGQSTDTQYF. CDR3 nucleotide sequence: TGTGCCAGCAGCTTAGATGGCCAGAGCACAGATACGCAGTATTTT.